This T cell receptor beta chain was obtained from a study of blood T cell dynamics during melanoma immunotherapy. Study-level results: The study could not tell melanoma-specific clones from general immune activation.

Time point defined: pre-treatment baseline. A word on this clone: What it binds is unknown.

CDR1 and CDR2 (germline): SGHVT, SQSDAQ. V lost 6 bases and J 6 bases, leaving 6 bases between the germline ends. The CDR3 is made up of 10 amino acids. A fixed DNA input of about 0.35 ug was used per bulk PBMC sample. TCRdb's table, derived via immunoSEQ multiplex PCR, lists solely in-frame clones and lacks some. The sample yields approximately 13,000 clones, around 84% seen once. The chain carries TRBV7-4 and TRBJ2-7, with D unclear. This receptor was obtained from a human donor with melanoma. This specimen consisted of blood, obtained from a patient treated with checkpoint blockade. CDR3 bases: TGTGCCAGCAGACATACCGAGCAGTACGTC. It is translated as CASRHTEQYV.